The present TCR beta chain was sequenced within a study of PD-1 blockade in classical Hodgkin lymphoma. Study background: Nivolumab 3 mg/kg was given intravenously every 2 weeks.

Germline CDR1 SGHRS, CDR2 YFSETQ. The CDR3 has 14 amino acids. V lost 5 bases and J 1 base, leaving 12 bases between the germline ends. Sequencing was performed with immunoSEQ multiplex PCR; in TCRdb, only in-frame clones are kept and a portion is missing. The data show more than 140,000 clones, with about 81% seen just once and over 7.5% held by the top ten. Study-level results: Baseline TCR diversity was reportedly lower in newly diagnosed patients than healthy donors.

This clone came up once. The antigen is undetermined. Autologous stem cell transplantation was followed by relapse in every patient, and brentuximab vedotin exposure varied. Best responses fell into complete response, partial response or progressive disease. The clonotype comes from a human donor with classical Hodgkin lymphoma. The rearrangement joins TRBV5-1 to TRBJ1-1; D gene ambiguous. The input for sequencing was peripheral blood mononuclear cells (PBMCs), taken before the second cycle of nivolumab. The CDR3 protein is CASSVQLGNTEAFF. The CDR3, as DNA: TGCGCCAGCAGTGTACAGTTAGGGAACACTGAAGCTTTCTTT.